This is a list of T cell receptor beta chains from one sample in a study of blood T cell repertoires in COVID-19. Repertoires were generated with immunoSEQ multiplex PCR, while TCRdb's copy carries only in-frame clones and drops some. The sample shows around 180,000 clones, about 81% of them seen only once. Sample: peripheral blood. These receptors were taken from a woman older than 75 with COVID-19, enrolled during active disease. Both conserved end residues are part of each CDR3. Expanded clones are given a class, and other clones once, few, many or no size at all.

TRBJ1-6	TRBV6-2/TRBV6-3	.	CASSYSWSPSSPLHF
TRBJ2-7	TRBV7-9	few	CASSLPGQGRREQYF
TRBJ1-1	TRBV18	.	CASSPDRSNTEAFF
TRBJ1-2	TRBV5-6	.	CASSFGGIGYTF
TRBJ2-7	TRBV11-2	.	CASSHLRGGRAYEQYF
TRBJ2-1	TRBV19	.	CASSGRGYNEQFF
TRBJ1-2	TRBV30	.	CASWTGGSYGYTF
TRBJ1-2	TRBV5-4	.	CASSLDRAASYGYTF
TRBJ1-4	TRBV12-3/TRBV12-4	.	CASSPDEKLFF
TRBJ1-2	TRBV5-4	once	CASSSVDRGLGYGYTF
TRBJ1-4	TRBV4-3	.	CASSQEWTGNEKLFF
TRBJ1-1	TRBV5-1	.	CASSLPGDGTEAFF
TRBJ2-2	TRBV3-1/TRBV3-2	.	CASSQDPRLAGRNTGELFF
TRBJ2-2	TRBV4-1	.	CASSQDRTGLRTNTGELFF
TRBJ2-6	TRBV29-1	.	CSVSGEPGANVLTF
TRBJ1-1	TRBV6-6	once	CASSRTGGTEAFF